The 24 T cell receptor beta chains in this list originate from one sample, sequenced in a study of identical twins. From the 5' RACE reads, TCRdb called clonotypes with MiXCR, one entry per CDR3 protein. The sample contains roughly 770,000 distinct CDR3 sequences, approximately 18% of which appear only once. Separately, the same data were catalogued under a study of T cells expressing NK-cell markers.

The material sequenced was PBMCs. These receptors originate from a woman under 30 in good health.

The genes are TRBV6-5 and TRBJ1-6; 7 positions agree with TRBD1. CDR1 is MNHEY and CDR2 is SVGAGI in the germline V gene. The length of the CDR3 is 16 residues. V was clipped by 0 bases and J by 10 bases; unmatched bases: 9. The DNA for the CDR3 is TGTGCCAGCAGTTACTCGAAAAGAGGGGGCGCGTCACCCCTCCACTTT. It codes for CASSYSKRGGASPLHF.

The table lists this clonotype with a few counts. The chain carries TRBV20-1 and TRBJ2-3; D not certain. Germline assignment: CDR1 DFQATT and CDR2 SNEGSKA (reference sequence). V was clipped by 4 bases and J by 5 bases, with 10 bases between them. CDR3 length: 12 amino acids. The CDR3 here is CSAITSLDTQYF. The CDR3 coding sequence is TGCAGTGCTATAACTTCCTTAGATACGCAGTATTTT.

This clonotype was counted between two and nine times. The chain couples TRBV7-9 to TRBJ2-2; D ambiguous. This CDR3 has 14 amino acids. CDR1 is SEHNR and CDR2 is FQNEAQ in the germline V gene (reference sequence). V shed 9 bases and J shed 0 bases, with 11 bases lying between them. CDR3 region: CASSTVANTGELFF. In DNA, the CDR3 is TGTGCCAGTTCCACAGTGGCGAACACCGGGGAGCTGTTTTTT. Full variable domain (missing parts from reference TRBV7-9 and TRBJ2-2): DTGVSQNPRHKITKRGQNVTFRCDPISEHNRLYWYRQTLGQGPEFLTYFQNEAQLEKSRLLSDRFSAERPKGSFSTLEIQRTEQGDSAMYLCASSTVANTGELFFGEGSRLTVL.

This clonotype was picked up many times. This chain links TRBV20-1 with TRBJ2-3; 12 bases line up with TRBD2. Germline V gene lookup returns CDR1 DFQATT and CDR2 SNEGSKA (reference sequence). V lost 0 bases to trimming and J lost 4 bases; unmatched junction nucleotides: 5. This CDR3 has 16 amino acids. The CDR3 sequence is CSARDASGRGADTQYF. The CDR3 nucleotides read TGCAGTGCTAGAGATGCTAGCGGGAGGGGTGCAGATACGCAGTATTTT.

There are a few counts of this clonotype. The rearrangement links TRBV27 to TRBJ2-7, with 7 bases lining up with TRBD1. From germline, CDR1 is MNHEY and CDR2 SMNVEV (reference sequence). The CDR3 has 15 amino acids. The V segment lost 5 bases and the J segment 3 bases; nucleotides outside the gene matches: 10. The CDR3 spells CASSPTGTVIYEQYF. CDR3 nucleotides: TGTGCCAGCAGTCCGACCGGGACAGTAATCTACGAGCAGTACTTC.

This clonotype was picked up one time. The chain is built from TRBV11-1 and TRBJ2-1, with 13 bases lining up with TRBD2. J lost 3 bases, V lost 0 bases, and 5 bases had no gene match. The CDR3 contains 18 residues. CDR1 SGHAT and CDR2 FQDESV come from the germline V gene (reference sequence). The CDR3 sequence is CASSLALTSGGNYNEQFF. The CDR3 coding sequence is TGTGCCAGCAGCTTAGCGCTGACTAGCGGGGGGAACTACAATGAGCAGTTCTTC. Supplemented by reference TRBV11-1 and TRBJ2-1, the full variable domain reads EAEVAQSPRYKITEKSQAVAFWCDPISGHATLYWYRQILGQGPELLVQFQDESVVDDSQLPKDRFSAERLKGVDSTLKIQPAELGDSAMYLCASSLALTSGGNYNEQFFGPGTRLTVL.

Only a few counts were recorded for this clonotype. J is TRBJ1-1 and V is TRBV5-1; possible D gene TRBD1, 5 bases. This CDR3 has 15 residues. Germline V gives CDR1 SGHRS, CDR2 YFSETQ. Trimming removed 1 base from V and 1 base from J, with 11 bases in between. The CDR3, as DNA: TGCGCCAGCAGCTTGTCGAACAGGCCGAACACTGAAGCTTTCTTT. It specifies CASSLSNRPNTEAFF. The full variable domain, in which reference TRBV5-1 and TRBJ1-1 provide the parts outside the CDR3, is KAGVTQTPRYLIKTRGQQVTLSCSPISGHRSVSWYQQTPGQGLQFLFEYFSETQRNKGNFPGRFSGRQFSNSRSEMNVSTLELGDSALYLCASSLSNRPNTEAFFGQGTRLTVV.

This rearrangement joins TRBV19 to TRBJ2-1; 8 nucleotides agree with TRBD2. CDR1 and CDR2 (germline): LNHDA, SQIVND (reference sequence). Unmatched junction bases numbered 11, after V lost 3 bases and J lost 7 bases. The CDR3 has 16 residues. The CDR3 nucleotides are TGTGCCAGTAGTATCTGGGCGGGAGGTCGTGGGAATGAGCAGTTCTTC. Translated, it gives CASSIWAGGRGNEQFF.

The chain has TRBV20-1 and TRBJ2-7; possible D gene TRBD1, 6 bases. Between the trimmed V and J ends, which lost 3 bases and 0 bases, there was a span of 15 bases. Germline V gene lookup returns CDR1 DFQATT and CDR2 SNEGSKA (reference sequence). This CDR3 region has 15 residues. The CDR3 bases are TGCAGTGCTAGGACCCCAGGGGAAAGCTCCTACGAGCAGTACTTC. This sequence encodes CSARTPGESSYEQYF.

This clonotype has only a few counts. The rearrangement links TRBV5-1 to TRBJ2-1, with D perhaps matching TRBD2 (7 bases). The germline V gene encodes CDR1 SGHRS and CDR2 YFSETQ. The CDR3 has 15 residues. V gave up 7 bases and J gave up 7 bases, with 21 bases separating them. The CDR3 nucleotides read TGCGCCAGCGAACTTGGGGGGGCCTTGGGGAATGAGCAGTTCTTC. Translating it yields CASELGGALGNEQFF.

This chain joins TRBV7-8 and TRBJ2-3; the D is unclear. The CDR3 has 12 amino acids. From germline, CDR1 is SGHVS and CDR2 FQNEAQ. V was cut by 4 bases and J by 6 bases, with 8 bases left in between. DNA for the CDR3: TGTGCCAGCAGCTGGGGATGGGATACGCAGTATTTT. Translated: CASSWGWDTQYF.

The V call is TRBV5-1, the J call TRBJ1-1; D perhaps matches TRBD1 (5 bases). The V end lost 3 bases, the J end lost 0 bases, and 12 bases lay between the germline ends. Looked up from germline, CDR1 is SGHRS and CDR2 is YFSETQ. The CDR3 totals 15 residues. In nucleotides, the CDR3 is TGCGCCAGCAGCTCAGAAGGGGTAATGAACACTGAAGCTTTCTTT. It encodes CASSSEGVMNTEAFF. Together with reference TRBV5-1 and TRBJ1-1, the CDR3 gives the full variable domain: KAGVTQTPRYLIKTRGQQVTLSCSPISGHRSVSWYQQTPGQGLQFLFEYFSETQRNKGNFPGRFSGRQFSNSRSEMNVSTLELGDSALYLCASSSEGVMNTEAFFGQGTRLTVV.

This chain's CDR3 is CASSPGIGDEQFF. Written as DNA, the CDR3 is TGTGCCAGCAGCCCTGGGATAGGGGATGAGCAGTTCTTC. The V call is TRBV5-6, the J call TRBJ2-1; D is perhaps TRBD1 (5 bases). The CDR3 is made up of 13 amino acids. Between the trimmed V and J ends, which lost 4 bases and 8 bases, there was a span of 13 bases. Germline-derived CDR1 and CDR2 are SGHDT and YYEEEE.

The V and J genes are TRBV4-2 and TRBJ2-3; TRBD2 aligns across 11 bases. This CDR3 contains 19 residues. V was clipped by 6 bases and J by 3 bases; unmatched bases: 17. Germline CDR1 is LGHNA and CDR2 is YNFKEQ. CDR3: CASRNLILAGGTPTDTQYF. The CDR3 bases are TGTGCCAGCAGGAATTTGATCCTAGCGGGAGGAACCCCGACAGATACGCAGTATTTT.

This clonotype appeared many times. The chain couples TRBV7-8 to TRBJ2-7; the D gene is possibly TRBD2 (5 bases). Germline CDR1 and CDR2: SGHVS and FQNEAQ. The CDR3 runs 13 residues. Trimming shortened V by 6 bases and J by 2 bases, and 11 bases separated the two germline ends. Here the CDR3 reads CASRGGLTYEQYF. Here the CDR3 DNA reads TGTGCCAGCAGAGGAGGTCTCACCTACGAGCAGTACTTC. The full variable domain, its missing parts supplied by reference TRBV7-8 and TRBJ2-7, is GAGVSQSPRYKVAKRGQDVALRCDPISGHVSLFWYQQALGQGPEFLTYFQNEAQLDKSGLPSDRFFAERPEGSVSTLKIQRTQQEDSAVYLCASRGGLTYEQYFGPGTRLTVT.

The chain has TRBV5-5 and TRBJ2-1; 9 bases agree with TRBD1. The CDR3 covers 16 residues. With V trimmed by 3 bases and J by 12 bases, 16 bases remained unmatched. CDR1 is SGHKS, CDR2 YYEKEE, per germline (reference sequence). The CDR3 DNA is TGTGCCAGCAGCTCCCTGGAGAGGACAGGGGAAAGTGGGCAGTTCTTC. Translation: CASSSLERTGESGQFF.

The table lists this clonotype with a few counts. J is TRBJ1-3 and V is TRBV5-1; D is possibly TRBD1 (5 bases). The V end was cut by 4 bases, the J end by 0 bases, with 17 bases between. Per germline, CDR1 SGHRS and CDR2 YFSETQ. The CDR3 is 17 residues long. The CDR3: CASSPGTAAHSGNTIYF. The CDR3 DNA sequence: TGCGCCAGCAGCCCCGGGACCGCGGCGCACTCTGGAAACACCATATATTTT.

This clonotype was seen a few times. The CDR3, as DNA: TGTGCCAGCAGTTGGACAGGGGGGGCACCCTACGAGCAGTACTTC. Protein sequence: CASSWTGGAPYEQYF. The rearrangement uses TRBV27 and TRBJ2-7; TRBD1 matches at 10 bases. The CDR3 spans 15 residues. Per germline, CDR1 MNHEY and CDR2 SMNVEV (reference sequence). The J segment lost 2 bases and the V segment lost 4 bases, leaving 5 bases of the junction unmatched.

V is TRBV9 and J is TRBJ1-1; unclear D gene. Germline assignment: CDR1 SGDLS and CDR2 YYNGEE. V dropped 3 bases and J dropped 10 bases, with 1 base sitting between them. This CDR3 has 8 residues. CDR3 amino acids: CASSGAFF. CDR3 DNA sequence: TGTGCCAGCAGCGGAGCTTTCTTT.

In its sample, this clonotype was seen a few times. The V and J genes are TRBV12-3 or TRBV12-4 and TRBJ2-7; possibly TRBD2 for D (5 bases). V lost 6 bases to trimming and J lost 6 bases, with 15 bases between them. The CDR3 is made up of 13 amino acids. CDR3 amino acids: CASSLEGRAEQYF. The CDR3 coding sequence is TGTGCCAGCAGCCTAGAGGGTCGGGCCGAGCAGTACTTC.

This clonotype was detected only a few times. The CDR3 protein is CASRKTLGAHYGYTF. CDR3 nucleotides: TGTGCCAGCAGGAAGACCCTGGGGGCGCACTATGGCTACACCTTC. The genes are TRBV6-1 and TRBJ1-2; a weak D match, TRBD1 (6 bases). Trimming left V 6 bases short and J 3 bases short, with 17 bases between. The V gene's germline CDR1 is MNHNS and CDR2 SASEGT. The CDR3 is 15 amino acids.

The rearrangement uses TRBV20-1 and TRBJ2-1, with D maybe TRBD1 (5 bases). The V gene's germline CDR1 is DFQATT and CDR2 SNEGSKA (reference sequence). This CDR3 is built from 16 residues. Deletions cut 6 bases from V and 2 bases from J, with 20 bases between. The CDR3 DNA sequence: TGCAGTGCCCGAGACCCTTCTGGGGCAGCCTACAATGAGCAGTTCTTC. Protein: CSARDPSGAAYNEQFF.

V and J are TRBV6-1 and TRBJ1-1, with D tentatively TRBD1 (5 bases). CDR1 is MNHNS, CDR2 SASEGT, per germline. With 5 bases removed from V and 7 bases from J, the gap between germline ends came to 14 bases. The CDR3 totals 13 residues. The CDR3 loop reads CASSQVRRGEAFF. CDR3 coding DNA: TGTGCCAGCAGTCAGGTCCGGAGGGGTGAAGCTTTCTTT.

The genes are TRBV29-1 and TRBJ2-3; D might be TRBD2 (6 bases). V lost 5 bases, J lost 0 bases, and 18 bases lay in between. This CDR3 contains 16 residues. Germline assignment: CDR1 SQVTM and CDR2 ANQGSEA. For the CDR3, the DNA is TGCAGCGTTAAGGGCATCCCGGGAGAGAGCACAGATACGCAGTATTTT. Translation: CSVKGIPGESTDTQYF.